This TCR beta chain was obtained from a study of cytomegalovirus exposure and HLA in healthy donors. The CDR3 totals 12 residues. V shed 8 bases and J 2 bases; nucleotides not matched to a gene: 2. Germline-derived CDR1 and CDR2 are GTSNPN and SVGIG (reference sequence). Clones were sequenced by immunoSEQ multiplex PCR, and TCRdb holds only the in-frame ones, with some missing. The table lists about 62,000 clones, around 95% of them singletons. The sequence derives from a young woman in good health and CMV-seropositive. The rearrangement links TRBV30 to TRBJ2-5; 10 positions agree with TRBD2. Sequenced: PBMCs. CDR3 in amino acids: CAQLAGQETQYF. The CDR3, as DNA: TGTGCCCAACTAGCGGGGCAAGAGACCCAGTACTTC.